The TCR beta chain under discussion was sequenced for a study of PD-1 blockade in classical Hodgkin lymphoma. Time point indicated: cycle 4 day 1 (C4D1), after more than five weeks of nivolumab. Each patient relapsed following autologous stem cell transplantation, and prior brentuximab vedotin exposure differed. From germline, CDR1 is SGHRS and CDR2 YFSETQ. The CDR3 is 14 amino acids. Trimming removed 4 bases from V and 1 base from J, with 8 bases in between. Clones were read by immunoSEQ multiplex PCR, and TCRdb kept only the in-frame ones, dropping some. This table has some 16,000 clones, approximately 83% appearing once. This clone has a single count.

This chain links TRBV5-1 with TRBJ2-2; no definite D call. This clonotype originated in a human donor with classical Hodgkin lymphoma. Specimen: peripheral blood mononuclear cells (PBMCs), collected before the fourth cycle of nivolumab. CDR3 sequence reads: CASSPPQNTGELFF. In nucleotides, the CDR3 is TGCGCCAGCAGCCCCCCCCAGAACACCGGGGAGCTGTTTTTT.